This TCR beta chain was identified during a study of tumor and adjacent non-tumor tissue in lung cancer. Across the whole study: Patients comprised roughly 12 adenocarcinoma, 2 squamous cell carcinoma and 1 small cell lung cancer. Aged about 30 to 85 years, patients included fewer than 11 men and about 5 women with stage I to III disease. Findings and limits, study-wide: Significantly higher TCR diversity was found in tumor than normal lung.

The template was RNA from unsorted bulk tissue. The normal lung tissue was taken more than 3 cm from the tumor edge. This clonotype was observed a single time. Its antigen is unidentified. Three rounds of nested PCR, following a modified ARM-PCR protocol, produced the TCRbeta library. TCRdb analysed the multiplex PCR reads with MiXCR anew, one entry per CDR3 protein. The sample shows approximately 44,000 distinct CDR3 sequences, roughly 60% of them seen only once. The source is a man aged 50-59 years with non-small cell lung cancer. What was sequenced was distant non-tumor lung tissue.

CDR3 sequence reads: CASSLSPDRGGSPLHF. The CDR3 coding sequence is TGTGCCAGCAGTTTATCCCCTGACAGGGGAGGTTCACCCCTCCACTTT. The rearrangement links TRBV27 to TRBJ1-6, with 8 positions matching TRBD1. Germline CDR1 and CDR2: MNHEY and SMNVEV (reference sequence). The CDR3 sequence is 16 residues long. Unmatched junction bases numbered 7, after V lost 0 bases and J lost 9 bases.